This T cell receptor beta chain stems from a study of blood T cell repertoires in COVID-19. This clone appeared a few times. Profiling relied on immunoSEQ multiplex PCR, and the TCRdb table lists in-frame clones only, not all of them. The data contain about 340,000 clones, 85% to 90% of them singletons. The V segment lost 7 bases and the J segment 0 bases; nucleotides outside the gene matches: 12. The germline V gene has CDR1 SGHVS and CDR2 FQNEAQ. The CDR3 covers 17 residues. Sequencing was performed on peripheral blood. J is TRBJ2-7 and V is TRBV7-8, with 10 bases fitting TRBD2. This TCR derives from a woman in her forties or fifties with COVID-19, enrolled during active disease. CDR3 region: CASTRTSGPASSYEQYF. The CDR3 nucleotides read TGTGCCAGCACCCGGACTAGCGGTCCCGCGAGCTCCTACGAGCAGTACTTC.